The sequence of this T cell receptor (beta chain) was determined in a study of Graves' ophthalmopathy and Graves' hyperthyroidism. Study background: Upon initial diagnosis and before any treatment, peripheral blood was collected. Study findings and constraints: Clonotypes were expanded in thyroid at above 0.001 frequency, and most also appeared in blood.

This CDR3 has 13 amino acids. V lost 0 bases, J lost 8 bases, and 13 bases lay in between. Germline values: CDR1 DFQATT, CDR2 SNEGSKA (reference sequence). PBMCs were isolated by Ficoll-Paque density gradient centrifugation, using roughly 9.7 ml of fresh peripheral blood as the starting material. TCR beta CDR3 amplification used RNA transcripts. RT-PCR in the first round used HTBI primers; a second-round multiplex PCR followed. One entry per CDR3 protein, called by TCRdb with MiXCR from the multiplex PCR reads. The repertoire has 350,000 to 400,000 distinct CDR3 sequences, 15% to 17% of them found once; the top ten carry around 6.6%. This clonotype was found many times. The antigen is not known.

Sequenced sample: peripheral blood. The source is a woman between 18 and 29 years old with stable Graves' hyperthyroidism. The rearrangement uses TRBV20-1 and TRBJ1-1, with D possibly matching TRBD1 (5 bases). CDR3 amino acids: CSAREQRGAEAFF. CDR3 DNA: TGCAGTGCTAGAGAACAGAGGGGTGCGGAAGCTTTCTTT.